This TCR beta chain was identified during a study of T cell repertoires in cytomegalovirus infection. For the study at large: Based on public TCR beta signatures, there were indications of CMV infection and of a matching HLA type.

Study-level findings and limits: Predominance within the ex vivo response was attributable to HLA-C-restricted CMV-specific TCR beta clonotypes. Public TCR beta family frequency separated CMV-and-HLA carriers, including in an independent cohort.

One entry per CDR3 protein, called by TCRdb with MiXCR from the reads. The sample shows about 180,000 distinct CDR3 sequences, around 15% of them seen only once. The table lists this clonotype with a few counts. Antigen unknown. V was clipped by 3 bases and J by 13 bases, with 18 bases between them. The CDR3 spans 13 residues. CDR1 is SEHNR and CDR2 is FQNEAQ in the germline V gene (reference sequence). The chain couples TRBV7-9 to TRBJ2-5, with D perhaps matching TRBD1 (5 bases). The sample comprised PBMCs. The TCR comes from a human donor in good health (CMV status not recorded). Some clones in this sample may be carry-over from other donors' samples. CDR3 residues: CASSFARRASPYF. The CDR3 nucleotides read TGTGCCAGCAGCTTCGCCCGCAGGGCCTCCCCGTACTTC. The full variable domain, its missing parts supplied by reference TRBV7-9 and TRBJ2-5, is DTGVSQNPRHKITKRGQNVTFRCDPISEHNRLYWYRQTLGQGPEFLTYFQNEAQLEKSRLLSDRFSAERPKGSFSTLEIQRTEQGDSAMYLCASSFARRASPYFGPGTRLLVL.